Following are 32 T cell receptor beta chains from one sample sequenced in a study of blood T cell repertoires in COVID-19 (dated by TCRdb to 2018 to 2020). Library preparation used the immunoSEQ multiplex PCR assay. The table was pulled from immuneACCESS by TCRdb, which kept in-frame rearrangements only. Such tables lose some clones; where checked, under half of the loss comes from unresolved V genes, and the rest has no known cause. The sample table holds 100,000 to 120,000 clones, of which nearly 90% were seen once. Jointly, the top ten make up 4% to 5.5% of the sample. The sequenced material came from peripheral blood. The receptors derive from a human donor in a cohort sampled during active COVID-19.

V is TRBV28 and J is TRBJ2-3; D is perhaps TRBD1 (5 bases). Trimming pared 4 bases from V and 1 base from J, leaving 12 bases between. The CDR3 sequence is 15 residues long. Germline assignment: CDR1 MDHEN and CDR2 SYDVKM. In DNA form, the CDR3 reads TGTGCCAGCAGTTCTGGGGCCTGGGGCACAGATACGCAGTATTTT. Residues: CASSSGAWGTDTQYF.

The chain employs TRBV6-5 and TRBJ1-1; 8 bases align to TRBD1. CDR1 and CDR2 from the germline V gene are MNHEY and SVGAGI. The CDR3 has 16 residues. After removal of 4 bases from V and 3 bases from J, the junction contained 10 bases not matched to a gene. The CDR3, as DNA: TGTGCCAGCAGTTCTAGGACAGGGAGAGGAGACACTGAAGCTTTCTTT. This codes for CASSSRTGRGDTEAFF.

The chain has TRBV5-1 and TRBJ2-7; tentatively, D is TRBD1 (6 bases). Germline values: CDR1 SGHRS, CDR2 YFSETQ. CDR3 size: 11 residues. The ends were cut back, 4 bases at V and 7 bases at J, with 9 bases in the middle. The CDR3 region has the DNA TGCGCCAGCAGCCCGAGGGGGGAGCAGTACTTC. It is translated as CASSPRGEQYF.

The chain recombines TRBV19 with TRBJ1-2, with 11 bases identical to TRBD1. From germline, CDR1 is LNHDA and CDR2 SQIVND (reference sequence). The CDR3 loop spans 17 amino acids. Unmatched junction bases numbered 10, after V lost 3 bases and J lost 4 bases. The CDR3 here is CASSIADRGRRRYGYTF. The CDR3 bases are TGTGCCAGTAGTATTGCGGACAGGGGGCGCCGGCGCTATGGCTACACCTTC.

CDR3 nucleotides: TGTGCCAGCAGTTATGGGACAGGGGCCGGGTCACCCCTCCACTTT. It specifies CASSYGTGAGSPLHF. The chain links TRBV6-4 to TRBJ1-6; 10 positions agree with TRBD1. Germline assignment: CDR1 MRHNA and CDR2 SNTAGT. The junction had 8 bases not matched to a gene; V was cut back by 5 bases and J by 10 bases. The CDR3 is 15 residues long.

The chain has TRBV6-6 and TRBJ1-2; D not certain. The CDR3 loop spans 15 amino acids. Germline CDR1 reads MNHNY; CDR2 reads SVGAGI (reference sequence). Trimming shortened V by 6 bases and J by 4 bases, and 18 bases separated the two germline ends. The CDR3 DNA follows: TGTGCCAGCAGCAATAAGATACCCACAGTCTATGGCTACACCTTC. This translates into CASSNKIPTVYGYTF.

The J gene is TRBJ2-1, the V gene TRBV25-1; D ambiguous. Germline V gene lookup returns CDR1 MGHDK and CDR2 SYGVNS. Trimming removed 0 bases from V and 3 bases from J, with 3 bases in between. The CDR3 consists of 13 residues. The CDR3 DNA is TGTGCCAGCAGTGAATACCTCTACAATGAGCAGTTCTTC. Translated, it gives CASSEYLYNEQFF.

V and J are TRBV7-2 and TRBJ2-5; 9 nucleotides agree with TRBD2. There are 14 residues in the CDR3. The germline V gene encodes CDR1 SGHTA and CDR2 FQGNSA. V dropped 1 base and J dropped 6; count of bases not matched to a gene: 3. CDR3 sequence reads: CASSLVPSGKTQYF. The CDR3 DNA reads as TGTGCCAGCAGCTTAGTCCCTAGCGGGAAGACCCAGTACTTC. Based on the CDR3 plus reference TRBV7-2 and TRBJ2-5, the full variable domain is GAGVSQSPSNKVTEKGKDVELRCDPISGHTALYWYRQSLGQGLEFLIYFQGNSAPDKSGLPSDRFSAERTGGSVSTLTIQRTQQEDSAVYLCASSLVPSGKTQYFGPGTRLLVL.

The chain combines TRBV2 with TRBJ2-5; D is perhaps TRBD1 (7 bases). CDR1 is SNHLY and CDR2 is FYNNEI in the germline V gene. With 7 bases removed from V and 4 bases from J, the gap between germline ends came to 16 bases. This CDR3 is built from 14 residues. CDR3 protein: CASIPGGTGETQYF. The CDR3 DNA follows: TGTGCCAGCATTCCAGGGGGGACGGGAGAGACCCAGTACTTC.

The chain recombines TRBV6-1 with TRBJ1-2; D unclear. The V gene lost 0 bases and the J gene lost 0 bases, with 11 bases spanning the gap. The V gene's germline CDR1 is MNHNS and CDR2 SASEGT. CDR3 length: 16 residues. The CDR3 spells CASSEAYSPTNYGYTF. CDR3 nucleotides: TGTGCCAGCAGTGAAGCCTACAGTCCTACTAACTATGGCTACACCTTC.

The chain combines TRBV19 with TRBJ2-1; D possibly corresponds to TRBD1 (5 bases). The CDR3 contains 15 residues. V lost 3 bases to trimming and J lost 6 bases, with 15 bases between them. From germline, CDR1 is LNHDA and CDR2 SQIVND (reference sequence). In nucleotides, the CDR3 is TGTGCCAGTAGTATTGTTCCAGGGCACTTCAATGAGCAGTTCTTC. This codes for CASSIVPGHFNEQFF.

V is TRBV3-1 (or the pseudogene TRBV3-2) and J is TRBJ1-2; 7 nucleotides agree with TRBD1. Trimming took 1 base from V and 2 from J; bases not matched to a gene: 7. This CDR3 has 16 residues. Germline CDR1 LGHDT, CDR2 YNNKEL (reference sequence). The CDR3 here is CASSQGRKQGNYGYTF. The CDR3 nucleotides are TGTGCCAGCAGCCAAGGGAGAAAACAGGGGAACTATGGCTACACCTTC.

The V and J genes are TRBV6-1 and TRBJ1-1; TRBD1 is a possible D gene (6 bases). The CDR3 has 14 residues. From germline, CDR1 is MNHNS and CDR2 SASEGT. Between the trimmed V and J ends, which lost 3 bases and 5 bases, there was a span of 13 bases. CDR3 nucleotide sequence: TGTGCCAGCAGTGACCGGGGGGGCTCGACTGAAGCTTTCTTT. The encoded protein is CASSDRGGSTEAFF.

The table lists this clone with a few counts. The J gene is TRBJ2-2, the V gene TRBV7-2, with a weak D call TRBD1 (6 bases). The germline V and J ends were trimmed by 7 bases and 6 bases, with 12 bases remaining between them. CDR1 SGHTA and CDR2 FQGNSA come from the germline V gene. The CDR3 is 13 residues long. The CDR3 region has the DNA TGTGCCAGCAAACAGGGTATCGCCGGGGAGCTGTTTTTT. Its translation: CASKQGIAGELFF.

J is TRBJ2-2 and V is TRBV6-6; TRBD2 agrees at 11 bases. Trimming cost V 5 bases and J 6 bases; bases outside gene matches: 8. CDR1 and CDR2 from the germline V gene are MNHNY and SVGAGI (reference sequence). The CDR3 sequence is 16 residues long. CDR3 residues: CASSPGLAGGSGELFF. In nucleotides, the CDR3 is TGTGCCAGCAGTCCGGGGCTAGCGGGGGGCTCCGGGGAGCTGTTTTTT.

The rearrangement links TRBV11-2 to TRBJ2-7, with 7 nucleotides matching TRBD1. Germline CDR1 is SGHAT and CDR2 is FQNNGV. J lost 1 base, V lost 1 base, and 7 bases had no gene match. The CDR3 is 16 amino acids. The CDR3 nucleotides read TGTGCCAGCAGCTTAGGAGGGGCAGGGGGATCCTACGAGCAGTACTTC. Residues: CASSLGGAGGSYEQYF.

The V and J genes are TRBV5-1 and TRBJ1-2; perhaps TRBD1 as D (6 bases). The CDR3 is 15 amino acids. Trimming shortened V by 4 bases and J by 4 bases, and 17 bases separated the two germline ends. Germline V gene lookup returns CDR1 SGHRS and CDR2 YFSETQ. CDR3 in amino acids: CASSPDEGVAYGYTF. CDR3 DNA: TGCGCCAGCAGCCCAGATGAGGGGGTCGCCTATGGCTACACCTTC. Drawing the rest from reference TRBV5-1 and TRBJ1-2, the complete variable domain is KAGVTQTPRYLIKTRGQQVTLSCSPISGHRSVSWYQQTPGQGLQFLFEYFSETQRNKGNFPGRFSGRQFSNSRSEMNVSTLELGDSALYLCASSPDEGVAYGYTFGSGTRLTVV.

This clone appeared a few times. As DNA, the CDR3 is TGTGCCACCAGCAGAGATAAAAACGAACTGAGCGCTTTCTTT. This encodes CATSRDKNELSAFF. The V gene is TRBV15, the J gene TRBJ1-1; unclear D gene. The CDR3 loop spans 14 amino acids. V lost 0 bases to trimming and J lost 11 bases, with 16 bases between them. The germline CDR1 and CDR2 sequences are LNHNV and YYDKDF (reference sequence).

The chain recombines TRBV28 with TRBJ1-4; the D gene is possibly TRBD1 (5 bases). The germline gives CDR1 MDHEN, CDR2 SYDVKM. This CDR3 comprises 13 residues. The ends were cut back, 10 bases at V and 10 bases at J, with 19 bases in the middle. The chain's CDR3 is CATKPPTGLKLFF. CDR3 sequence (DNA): TGTGCCACTAAACCCCCAACAGGCCTAAAACTGTTTTTT.

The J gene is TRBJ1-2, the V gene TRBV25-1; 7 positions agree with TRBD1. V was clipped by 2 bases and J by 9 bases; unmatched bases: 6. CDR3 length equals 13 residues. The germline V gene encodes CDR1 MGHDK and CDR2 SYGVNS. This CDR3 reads CASSETTGRRYTF. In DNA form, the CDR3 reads TGTGCCAGCAGTGAAACGACAGGGAGGCGCTACACCTTC.

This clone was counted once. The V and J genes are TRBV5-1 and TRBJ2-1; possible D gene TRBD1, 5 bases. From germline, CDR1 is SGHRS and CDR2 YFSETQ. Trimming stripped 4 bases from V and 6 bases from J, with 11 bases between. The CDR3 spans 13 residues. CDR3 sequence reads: CASSPDGANEQFF. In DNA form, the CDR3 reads TGCGCCAGCAGCCCGGATGGGGCCAATGAGCAGTTCTTC.

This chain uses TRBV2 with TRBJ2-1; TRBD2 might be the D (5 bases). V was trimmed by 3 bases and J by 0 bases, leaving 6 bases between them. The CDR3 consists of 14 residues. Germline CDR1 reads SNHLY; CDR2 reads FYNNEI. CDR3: CASSETTSYNEQFF. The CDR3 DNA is TGTGCCAGCAGTGAGACTACCTCCTACAATGAGCAGTTCTTC.

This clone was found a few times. The CDR3: CSVEGQGQSYTF. CDR3 nucleotide sequence: TGCAGCGTTGAAGGGCAGGGGCAGAGCTACACCTTC. V gene TRBV29-1 combines with J gene TRBJ1-2; TRBD1 is a possible D gene (6 bases). V lost 1 base and J 9 bases, leaving 12 bases between the germline ends. The CDR3 extends over 12 amino acids. Looked up from germline, CDR1 is SQVTM and CDR2 is ANQGSEA.

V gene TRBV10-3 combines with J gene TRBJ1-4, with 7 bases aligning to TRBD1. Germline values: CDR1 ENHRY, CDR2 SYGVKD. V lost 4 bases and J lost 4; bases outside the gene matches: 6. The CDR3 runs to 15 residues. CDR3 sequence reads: CAISVHRGINEKLFF. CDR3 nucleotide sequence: TGTGCCATCAGTGTCCACAGGGGTATTAATGAAAAACTGTTTTTT.

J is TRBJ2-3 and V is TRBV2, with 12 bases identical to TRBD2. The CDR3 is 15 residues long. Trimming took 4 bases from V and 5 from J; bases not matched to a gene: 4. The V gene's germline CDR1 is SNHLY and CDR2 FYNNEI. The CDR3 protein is CASSGLAGGIDTQYF. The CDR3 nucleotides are TGTGCCAGCAGTGGGCTAGCGGGGGGGATAGATACGCAGTATTTT.

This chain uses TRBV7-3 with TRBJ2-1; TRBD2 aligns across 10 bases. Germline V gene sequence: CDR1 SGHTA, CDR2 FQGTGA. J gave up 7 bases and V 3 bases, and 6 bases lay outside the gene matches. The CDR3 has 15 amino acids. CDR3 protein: CASSFQRGGLNEQFF. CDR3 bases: TGTGCCAGCAGCTTCCAGCGGGGGGGTTTAAATGAGCAGTTCTTC.

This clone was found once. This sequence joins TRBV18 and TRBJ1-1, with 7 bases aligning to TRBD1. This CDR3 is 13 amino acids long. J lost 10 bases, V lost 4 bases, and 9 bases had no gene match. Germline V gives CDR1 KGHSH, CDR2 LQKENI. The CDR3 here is CASSQNDRDVAFF. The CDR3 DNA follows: TGTGCCAGCTCACAGAACGACAGGGACGTAGCTTTCTTT.

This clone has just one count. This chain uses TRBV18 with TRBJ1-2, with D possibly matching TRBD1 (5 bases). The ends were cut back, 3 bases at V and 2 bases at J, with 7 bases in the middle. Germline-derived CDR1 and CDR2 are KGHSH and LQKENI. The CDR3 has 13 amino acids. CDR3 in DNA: TGTGCCAGCTCACCGGACAAGAACTATGGCTACACCTTC. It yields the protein CASSPDKNYGYTF.

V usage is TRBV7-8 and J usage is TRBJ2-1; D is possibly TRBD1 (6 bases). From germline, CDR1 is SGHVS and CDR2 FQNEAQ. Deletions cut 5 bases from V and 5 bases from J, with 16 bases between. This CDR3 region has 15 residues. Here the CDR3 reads CASSKTGPTNNEQFF. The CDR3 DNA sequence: TGTGCCAGCAGCAAAACAGGGCCCACGAACAATGAGCAGTTCTTC.

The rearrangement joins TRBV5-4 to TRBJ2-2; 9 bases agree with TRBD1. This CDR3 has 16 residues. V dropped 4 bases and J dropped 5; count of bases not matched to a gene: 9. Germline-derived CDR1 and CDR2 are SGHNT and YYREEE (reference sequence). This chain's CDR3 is CASSNLDRGGTGELFF. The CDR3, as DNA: TGTGCCAGCAGCAACCTGGACAGGGGAGGGACCGGGGAGCTGTTTTTT.

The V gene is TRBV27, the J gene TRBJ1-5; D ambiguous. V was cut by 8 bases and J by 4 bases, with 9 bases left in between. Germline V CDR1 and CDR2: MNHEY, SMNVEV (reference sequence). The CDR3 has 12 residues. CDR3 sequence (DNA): TGTGCCAGCGGAGGGAGGAATCAGCCCCAGCATTTT. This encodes CASGGRNQPQHF.

The CDR3: CASSSRTSGKYEQYF. The CDR3 DNA reads TGTGCCAGCAGCTCCAGGACTAGCGGGAAATACGAGCAGTACTTC. This chain links TRBV7-2 with TRBJ2-7; 12 bases match TRBD2. The CDR3 runs to 15 residues. Germline lookup yields CDR1 SGHTA and CDR2 FQGNSA. The V and J ends lost 4 bases and 4 bases, in that order; junction bases with no gene match: 5.